This T cell receptor (beta chain) was recorded in a study of read filtering for tumor transcriptome and immune sequencing. For the study at large: Transcriptome libraries were built from DNase-treated RNA. RNA-seq yielded only roughly 75 to 1,400 TCR reads, IR-seq about 3.5 to 10.27 million. Notes on the study in general: The CD138-negative fraction was mixed bone marrow immune cells, not pure T cells.

Molecular barcoded adaptors covering alpha/delta and beta/gamma chains were used on roughly 400 ng RNA. TCRdb redid the calling of the reads with MiXCR, one entry per CDR3 protein. Here the sample spans around 25,000 distinct CDR3 sequences, about 22% being singletons. This clonotype was detected ten times or more. Its matching antigen is unknown. Bone marrow was sampled from every patient at the time of active disease. Source material: a population of CD138-negative cells sorted from bone marrow. This TCR was sampled from a donor aged 40 or older with multiple myeloma.

The DNA for the CDR3 is TGTGCCAGCAGCCAAGCGAAGCGGGGCCCGCAGTATTTT. It is translated as CASSQAKRGPQYF. V gene TRBV3-1 combines with J gene TRBJ2-3, with 7 bases that match TRBD2. This CDR3 is built from 13 residues. V trimming: 1 base; J trimming: 10 bases; junction bases outside the gene matches: 5. Germline-derived CDR1 and CDR2 are LGHDT and YNNKEL (reference sequence).